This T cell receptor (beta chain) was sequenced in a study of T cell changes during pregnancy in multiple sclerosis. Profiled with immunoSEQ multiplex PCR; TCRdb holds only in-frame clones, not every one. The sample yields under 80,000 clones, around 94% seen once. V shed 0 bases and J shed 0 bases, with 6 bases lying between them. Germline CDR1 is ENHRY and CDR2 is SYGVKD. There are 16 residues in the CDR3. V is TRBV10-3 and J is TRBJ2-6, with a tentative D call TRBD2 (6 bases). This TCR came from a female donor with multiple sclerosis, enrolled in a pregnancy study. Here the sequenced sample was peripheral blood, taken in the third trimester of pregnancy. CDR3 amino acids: CAISESEGSGANVLTF. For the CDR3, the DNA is TGTGCCATCAGTGAGTCGGAGGGCTCTGGGGCCAACGTCCTGACTTTC.